The clone carrying this T cell receptor beta chain was counted a few times. Its specificity is unknown. This entry belongs to a study of post-analysis software for immune sequencing data. Background on the study: Clinical courses comprised relapsing-remitting, secondary progressive and progressive-relapsing multiple sclerosis.

The TCR beta cDNA libraries carried unique molecular identifiers. A single record per CDR3 protein comes from TCRdb applying MiXCR to the PCR reads. The sample holds 150,000 to 200,000 distinct CDR3 sequences, about 34% seen once. Study conclusions and caveats: Significantly lower normalized Chao1 diversity was seen in multiple sclerosis patients than in controls. Analysis by F measure revealed that same-batch samples clustered strongly together.

Material: blood, obtained after autologous hematopoietic stem cell transplantation. The sequence derives from a girl between 5 and 17 years old with multiple sclerosis.

The DNA of the CDR3 is TGTGCCAGCAGCTTAGATCGTCGAGAGACCCAGTACTTC. It is translated as CASSLDRRETQYF. This chain joins TRBV7-2 and TRBJ2-5; D is ambiguous. This CDR3 has 13 residues. The V gene lost 1 base and the J gene lost 4 bases, with 7 bases spanning the gap. CDR1 is SGHTA, CDR2 FQGNSA, per germline.